This T cell receptor (beta chain) was profiled in a study of identical twins. This clonotype was counted ten times or more. In TCRdb, the 5' RACE reads were re-called with MiXCR into one record per CDR3 protein. The profile covers 550,000 to 800,000 distinct CDR3 sequences, with roughly 7.2% appearing a single time and roughly 1.6% taken by the ten largest. The data were also submitted as part of a second study, on yellow fever vaccine responses in identical twins.

This sequence was found in a woman younger than 30 in good health. Sequenced: PBMCs.

The CDR3 reads CASSLNDYGYTF. In DNA form, the CDR3 reads TGTGCCAGCAGTTTGAATGACTATGGCTACACCTTC. The chain carries TRBV12-3 or TRBV12-4 and TRBJ1-2, with unresolved D. Trimming pared 3 bases from V and 3 bases from J, leaving 5 bases between. The CDR3 is 12 amino acids.